The 24 T cell receptor beta chains below come from one sample, sequenced in a study of cytomegalovirus exposure and HLA in healthy donors. Use of 60 Vbeta and 13 Jbeta primers characterized the PCR. Repertoires were generated with immunoSEQ multiplex PCR, while TCRdb's copy carries only in-frame clones and drops some. This sample has 150,000 to 200,000 clones, with about 64% found just once. The specimen sequenced was PBMCs. The receptors derive from a middle-aged man in good health and CMV-seronegative.

The rearrangement joins TRBV6-6 to TRBJ2-7; D is ambiguous. Germline V CDR1 and CDR2: MNHNY, SVGAGI (reference sequence). Trimming took 4 bases from V and 2 from J, leaving 12 bases between them. The CDR3 covers 14 residues. The CDR3 nucleotides are TGTGCCAGCAGTTCCGACGGCGGCGCCTACGAGCAGTACTTC. Its translation is CASSSDGGAYEQYF.

V and J are TRBV5-1 and TRBJ2-7, with 9 bases matching TRBD2. The CDR3 is 13 residues long. Germline values: CDR1 SGHRS, CDR2 YFSETQ. V lost 4 bases to trimming and J lost 5 bases; unmatched junction nucleotides: 4. Here the CDR3 DNA reads TGCGCCAGCAGCAGCGGGGGGTCCCACGAGCAGTACTTC. Translating gives CASSSGGSHEQYF.

The rearrangement joins TRBV5-4 to TRBJ2-3; possibly TRBD1 for D (5 bases). The CDR3 is 15 amino acids. Germline loops: CDR1 SGHNT, CDR2 YYREEE (reference sequence). V dropped 5 bases and J dropped 0 bases, with 13 bases sitting between them. The CDR3 region is CASRPGLFSTDTQYF. The CDR3 coding sequence is TGTGCCAGCAGGCCAGGGCTTTTTAGCACAGATACGCAGTATTTT.

The rearrangement uses TRBV6-1 and TRBJ1-4; 10 bases fit TRBD1. The CDR3 covers 15 residues. J lost 7 bases, V lost 5 bases, and 7 bases had no gene match. Germline CDR1 is MNHNS and CDR2 is SASEGT. The CDR3 DNA reads TGTGCCAGCAGTAGCAGACAGGGGGCCAGTGAAAAACTGTTTTTT. Its protein is CASSSRQGASEKLFF.

For the CDR3, the DNA is TGTGCCAGCAGCCTCGGGACTCTAAGCACAGATACGCAGTATTTT. It yields the protein CASSLGTLSTDTQYF. The chain combines TRBV28 with TRBJ2-3; TRBD2 is a possible D gene (6 bases). This CDR3 has 15 residues. Trimming took 6 bases from V and 0 from J, leaving 13 bases between them. In germline, CDR1 is MDHEN, CDR2 SYDVKM.

The CDR3 reads CASSVVLNTGELFF. As DNA, the CDR3 is TGTGCCAGCAGCGTAGTACTGAACACCGGGGAGCTGTTTTTT. The chain employs TRBV9 and TRBJ2-2; D unresolved. The CDR3 runs 14 residues. The ends were cut back, 0 bases at V and 1 base at J, with 4 bases in the middle. Germline CDR1 is SGDLS and CDR2 is YYNGEE.

The rearrangement joins TRBV4-3 to TRBJ1-2; D is unresolved. With 0 bases removed from V and 1 base from J, the gap between germline ends came to 9 bases. The CDR3 extends over 15 amino acids. Germline-derived CDR1 and CDR2 are LGHNA and YSLEER. The CDR3 spells CASSQENTNNYGYTF. The CDR3 nucleotides read TGCGCCAGCAGCCAAGAAAACACTAATAACTATGGCTACACCTTC.

The CDR3 DNA follows: TGCGCCAGCAGTGACCCCAGGGGGCGCGACTATGGCTACACCTTC. Its translation: CASSDPRGRDYGYTF. This chain joins TRBV10-2 and TRBJ1-2, with 8 bases identical to TRBD1. The V gene's germline CDR1 is WSHSY and CDR2 SAAADI. CDR3 size: 15 residues. V shed 3 bases and J 3 bases; nucleotides not matched to a gene: 6.

This chain connects TRBV19 to TRBJ2-2; D possibly corresponds to TRBD2 (6 bases). The V end lost 3 bases, the J end lost 0 bases, and 14 bases lay between the germline ends. Germline-derived CDR1 and CDR2 are LNHDA and SQIVND (reference sequence). The CDR3 extends over 17 amino acids. CDR3 residues: CASSIGAGPSNTGELFF. The CDR3 DNA reads TGTGCCAGTAGTATTGGGGCGGGGCCCTCGAACACCGGGGAGCTGTTTTTT.

The genes are TRBV5-1 and TRBJ2-7, with TRBD1 matching over 9 bases. V was clipped by 3 bases and J by 4 bases; unmatched bases: 5. The CDR3 has 14 residues. Germline-derived CDR1 and CDR2 are SGHRS and YFSETQ. The CDR3 region has the DNA TGCGCCAGCAGCTCCGGACAGGGGCTATACGAGCAGTACTTC. Residues: CASSSGQGLYEQYF. The entire variable domain, with the rest obtained from reference TRBV5-1 and TRBJ2-7, is as follows: KAGVTQTPRYLIKTRGQQVTLSCSPISGHRSVSWYQQTPGQGLQFLFEYFSETQRNKGNFPGRFSGRQFSNSRSEMNVSTLELGDSALYLCASSSGQGLYEQYFGPGTRLTVT.

The chain joins TRBV5-1 to TRBJ1-1; 11 bases line up with TRBD1. Germline CDR1 reads SGHRS; CDR2 reads YFSETQ. This CDR3 contains 15 residues. Trimming at V came to 6 bases and at J to 4 bases, leaving 8 bases not matched to a gene. CDR3 nucleotides: TGCGCCAGCAAGAAAGTGGGACAGGGGGTCACTGAAGCTTTCTTT. Its protein is CASKKVGQGVTEAFF.

This sequence joins TRBV11-3 and TRBJ1-2, with D uncertain. The germline V gene encodes CDR1 SGHNT and CDR2 YENEEA. This CDR3 has 14 amino acids. Trimming took off 4 bases at V and 2 bases at J, with 11 bases between the two ends. CDR3 residues: CASSSQFPNYGYTF. The CDR3, as DNA: TGTGCCAGCAGCTCCCAGTTCCCCAACTATGGCTACACCTTC.

The chain joins TRBV6-6 to TRBJ2-7, with 12 bases aligning to TRBD1. CDR1 and CDR2 from the germline V gene are MNHNY and SVGAGI (reference sequence). The CDR3 runs 13 residues. V gave up 8 bases and J gave up 6 bases; unmatched junction bases: 5. The CDR3 DNA reads as TGTGCCAGCCGATGGGACAGGGGGCTCGAGCAGTACTTC. Its protein product is CASRWDRGLEQYF.

This clone has more than one count but fewer than ten. The chain links TRBV16 to TRBJ1-5, with no clear D. CDR3 length: 13 residues. Trimming took off 4 bases at V and 7 bases at J, with 11 bases between the two ends. Germline assignment: CDR1 KGHSY and CDR2 FQNENV. In nucleotides, the CDR3 is TGTGCCAGCAGCCCCCCGGAGGGACAGCCCCAGCATTTT. Translating gives CASSPPEGQPQHF. The full variable domain, completed using reference TRBV16 and TRBJ1-5, is GEEVAQTPKHLVRGEGQKAKLYCAPIKGHSYVFWYQQVLKNEFKFLISFQNENVFDETGMPKERFSAKCLPNSPCSLEIQATKLEDSAVYFCASSPPEGQPQHFGDGTRLSIL.

This chain connects TRBV5-1 to TRBJ2-2, with unresolved D. The CDR3 consists of 13 residues. Germline loops: CDR1 SGHRS, CDR2 YFSETQ. Between the trimmed V and J ends, which lost 6 bases and 6 bases, there was a span of 12 bases. The CDR3 spells CASTLPGPGELFF. DNA of the CDR3: TGCGCCAGCACCCTCCCAGGCCCCGGGGAGCTGTTTTTT.

This chain uses TRBV11-1 with TRBJ2-2; 12 positions agree with TRBD1. The CDR3 spans 17 residues. CDR1 SGHAT and CDR2 FQDESV come from the germline V gene (reference sequence). V dropped 2 bases and J dropped 1; count of bases not matched to a gene: 2. CDR3 in amino acids: CASSLRDRGRNTGELFF. In DNA, the CDR3 is TGTGCCAGCAGCTTACGGGACAGGGGGCGGAACACCGGGGAGCTGTTTTTT.

The rearrangement joins TRBV15 to TRBJ2-1, with D uncertain. Trimming took 0 bases from V and 10 from J, leaving 4 bases between them. The germline gives CDR1 LNHNV, CDR2 YYDKDF (reference sequence). The CDR3 covers 11 residues. The CDR3 sequence: CATSREAEQFF. The CDR3, as DNA: TGTGCCACCAGCAGAGAGGCAGAGCAGTTCTTC.

This chain uses TRBV7-9 with TRBJ1-3; 7 nucleotides agree with TRBD1. Germline CDR1 is SEHNR and CDR2 is FQNEAQ (reference sequence). Germline trimming cut 2 bases from V and 4 bases from J; bases unmatched to any gene: 5. CDR3 size: 15 residues. The CDR3 bases are TGTGCCAGCAGCTTAAGCAGGGGGTCAGGAAACACCATATATTTT. Translation: CASSLSRGSGNTIYF. The full variable domain, its missing parts supplied by reference TRBV7-9 and TRBJ1-3, is DTGVSQNPRHKITKRGQNVTFRCDPISEHNRLYWYRQTLGQGPEFLTYFQNEAQLEKSRLLSDRFSAERPKGSFSTLEIQRTEQGDSAMYLCASSLSRGSGNTIYFGEGSWLTVV.

This chain uses TRBV5-1 with TRBJ2-7; 10 bases match TRBD2. The V gene's germline CDR1 is SGHRS and CDR2 YFSETQ. V shed 5 bases, J shed 3 bases, and the junction held 8 bases outside the gene matches. The length of the CDR3 is 15 residues. As DNA, the CDR3 is TGCGCCAGCAGACAACCGGGACTAGCGTTCTACGAGCAGTACTTC. Translated, it gives CASRQPGLAFYEQYF.

The V gene is TRBV5-4, the J gene TRBJ1-1, with D tentatively TRBD1 (5 bases). Trimming cost V 4 bases and J 5 bases, with 15 bases left between them. This CDR3 comprises 14 residues. Germline-derived CDR1 and CDR2 are SGHNT and YYREEE (reference sequence). In DNA, the CDR3 is TGTGCCAGCAGCCTGATAGGAGGGGTTACTGAAGCTTTCTTT. Translated, it gives CASSLIGGVTEAFF.

The chain has TRBV20-1 and TRBJ2-1; D call uncertain. The CDR3 is 11 residues long. In germline, CDR1 is DFQATT, CDR2 SNEGSKA (reference sequence). V dropped 2 bases and J dropped 5 bases, with 4 bases sitting between them. This CDR3 is CSARRDNEQFF. As DNA, the CDR3 is TGCAGTGCTAGACGGGACAATGAGCAGTTCTTC.

The rearrangement joins TRBV20-1 to TRBJ2-7; TRBD1 matches 7 bases. The CDR3 extends over 11 amino acids. From germline, CDR1 is DFQATT and CDR2 SNEGSKA (reference sequence). Losses at the gene ends were 4 bases for V and 7 bases for J; bases not matched to a gene: 4. In DNA, the CDR3 is TGCAGTGCTACGGCAGGGGGTGAGCAGTACTTC. Translated, it gives CSATAGGEQYF.

This clone has only a few counts. The rearrangement uses TRBV28 and TRBJ1-5, with D maybe TRBD1 (6 bases). Germline V lookup: CDR1 MDHEN, CDR2 SYDVKM. The CDR3 is 15 amino acids. Trimming took off 6 bases at V and 5 bases at J, with 17 bases between the two ends. The CDR3 spells CASRYLDSRDQPQHF. The CDR3 nucleotides are TGTGCCAGCAGGTACCTGGACAGTCGTGATCAGCCCCAGCATTTT.

This chain links TRBV7-9 with TRBJ2-7, with TRBD2 matching 7 bases. There are 15 residues in the CDR3. CDR1 SEHNR and CDR2 FQNEAQ come from the germline V gene (reference sequence). V was pared by 5 bases and J by 3 bases, with 10 bases of the junction left unmatched. CDR3 bases: TGTGCCAGCAGCCGAAGCGGGGTTAGCTTCTACGAGCAGTACTTC. Amino acids: CASSRSGVSFYEQYF. The variable domain in full, with the rest retrieved from reference TRBV7-9 and TRBJ2-7, is DTGVSQNPRHKITKRGQNVTFRCDPISEHNRLYWYRQTLGQGPEFLTYFQNEAQLEKSRLLSDRFSAERPKGSFSTLEIQRTEQGDSAMYLCASSRSGVSFYEQYFGPGTRLTVT.